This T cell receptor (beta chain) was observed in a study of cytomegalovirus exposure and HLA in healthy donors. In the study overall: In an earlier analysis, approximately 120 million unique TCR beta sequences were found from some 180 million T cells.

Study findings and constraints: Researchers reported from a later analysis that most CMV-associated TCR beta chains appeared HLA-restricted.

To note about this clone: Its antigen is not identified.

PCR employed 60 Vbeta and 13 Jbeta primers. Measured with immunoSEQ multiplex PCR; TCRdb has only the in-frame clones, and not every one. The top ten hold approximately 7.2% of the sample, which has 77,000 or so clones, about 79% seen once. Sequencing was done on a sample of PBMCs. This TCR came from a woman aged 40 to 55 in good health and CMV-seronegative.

The CDR3 sequence: CSVQGTGELFF. The CDR3 DNA is TGCAGCGTTCAGGGTACCGGGGAGCTGTTTTTT. The genes are TRBV29-1 and TRBJ2-2, with D maybe TRBD1 (5 bases). V was shortened by 5 bases and J by 5 bases, with 6 bases between the two germline ends. CDR1 and CDR2 (germline): SQVTM, ANQGSEA. There are 11 residues in the CDR3.